One and the same sample provided the 29 T cell receptor beta chains below, sequenced in a study of blood T cell repertoires in COVID-19. The protocol was immunoSEQ multiplex PCR, while the TCRdb copy is restricted to in-frame clones and leaves out a portion. The sample holds around 220,000 clones; 70% to 85% are singletons and the top ten take 3% to 4%. Sample: peripheral blood. All receptors derive from a woman aged 40 to 55 with active or convalescent COVID-19.

This chain uses TRBV7-9 with TRBJ1-2; D perhaps matches TRBD1 (6 bases). The CDR3 contains 13 residues. Trimming took 5 bases from V and 3 from J, leaving 10 bases between them. Germline V CDR1 and CDR2: SEHNR, FQNEAQ (reference sequence). The CDR3 is CASSRGEDYGYTF. CDR3 nucleotide sequence: TGTGCCAGCAGCAGGGGGGAGGACTATGGCTACACCTTC.

V usage is TRBV28 and J usage is TRBJ1-2, with no clear D. CDR3 length equals 12 residues. Germline assignment: CDR1 MDHEN and CDR2 SYDVKM. Trimming stripped 9 bases from V and 6 bases from J, with 14 bases between. For the CDR3, the DNA is TGTGCCAGTACATCGGGAAGGAATGGCTACACCTTC. This encodes CASTSGRNGYTF.

J is TRBJ1-5 and V is TRBV3-1 (or the pseudogene TRBV3-2); no clear D. The V end was cut by 0 bases, the J end by 7 bases, with 13 bases between. This CDR3 comprises 15 residues. Germline loops: CDR1 LGHDT, CDR2 YNNKEL (reference sequence). In DNA form, the CDR3 reads TGTGCCAGCAGCCAAGATCAGGATGGTTACCAGCCCCAGCATTTT. This sequence encodes CASSQDQDGYQPQHF.

The chain uses TRBV5-6 and TRBJ2-2; D possibly corresponds to TRBD2 (5 bases). Germline V gene sequence: CDR1 SGHDT, CDR2 YYEEEE. The CDR3 length is 14 residues. The germline V and J ends were trimmed by 4 bases and 3 bases, with 10 bases remaining between them. The CDR3 protein is CASSQRFHTGELFF. The CDR3 DNA sequence: TGTGCCAGCAGCCAGCGGTTTCACACCGGGGAGCTGTTTTTT.

V usage is TRBV7-9 and J usage is TRBJ2-7; D unclear. Trimming removed 5 bases from V and 0 bases from J, with 5 bases in between. There are 12 residues in the CDR3. Germline values: CDR1 SEHNR, CDR2 FQNEAQ (reference sequence). CDR3 region: CASSGSSYEQYV. Written as DNA, the CDR3 is TGTGCCAGCAGCGGCAGCTCCTACGAGCAGTACGTC.

This chain links TRBV6-5 with TRBJ2-3; maybe TRBD1 (6 bases). Germline V gene lookup returns CDR1 MNHEY and CDR2 SVGAGI. This CDR3 is built from 14 residues. V lost 3 bases to trimming and J lost 4 bases, with 11 bases between them. The chain's CDR3 is CASSYQGPPDTQYF. CDR3 DNA sequence: TGTGCCAGCAGTTATCAGGGGCCCCCAGATACGCAGTATTTT.

This clone was counted between two and nine times. V usage is TRBV28 and J usage is TRBJ1-5; 7 positions match TRBD1. The ends lost 5 bases at V and 2 bases at J; junction bases unmatched: 9. This CDR3 comprises 16 residues. Looked up from germline, CDR1 is MDHEN and CDR2 is SYDVKM. CDR3 DNA: TGTGCCAGCAGTCTTGAGGACACAGGGGGCAATCAGCCCCAGCATTTT. As protein: CASSLEDTGGNQPQHF.

The V and J genes are TRBV6-5 and TRBJ2-4; D is possibly TRBD1 (5 bases). Germline V gene data show CDR1 as MNHEY and CDR2 as SVGAGI. V was clipped by 7 bases and J by 3 bases, with 16 bases between them. The CDR3 length is 15 residues. The CDR3 region has the DNA TGTGCCAGCAAGGGGCGGCCACGCGACAAAAACATTCAGTACTTC. This sequence encodes CASKGRPRDKNIQYF.

The gene calls are TRBV5-1 and TRBJ1-2; unclear D gene. The CDR3 has 13 amino acids. Trimming cost V 1 base and J 7 bases, with 11 bases left between them. Germline V gene sequence: CDR1 SGHRS, CDR2 YFSETQ. CDR3 nucleotide sequence: TGCGCCAGCAGCTTGTCCGCAGGAATTGGCTACACCTTC. This codes for CASSLSAGIGYTF.

The CDR3 region has the DNA TGTGCCAGCAGCTCGTCGGGGAATCAGCCCCAGCATTTT. Its protein is CASSSSGNQPQHF. This sequence joins TRBV7-2 and TRBJ1-5, with D unclear. There are 13 residues in the CDR3. V dropped 4 bases and J dropped 4 bases, with 8 bases sitting between them. Germline V gene lookup returns CDR1 SGHTA and CDR2 FQGNSA.

The chain links TRBV24-1 to TRBJ2-5, with 9 bases fitting TRBD1. CDR1 and CDR2 from the germline V gene are KGHDR and SFDVKD. V lost 3 bases, J lost 3 bases, and 4 bases stayed unmatched. CDR3 length: 15 residues. In nucleotides, the CDR3 is TGTGCCACCAGTGATGGGGACAGGGAAGAAGAGACCCAGTACTTC. Amino acid sequence: CATSDGDREEETQYF.

The chain links TRBV7-9 to TRBJ1-1; TRBD1 aligns across 9 bases. There are 14 residues in the CDR3. CDR1 is SEHNR and CDR2 is FQNEAQ in the germline V gene (reference sequence). Germline trimming cut 5 bases from V and 9 bases from J; bases unmatched to any gene: 10. CDR3 residues: CASSPTGTGFQAFF. Written as DNA, the CDR3 is TGTGCCAGCAGCCCCACCGGGACAGGGTTTCAAGCTTTCTTT.

This chain joins TRBV7-2 and TRBJ1-2; D unclear. V gave up 6 bases and J gave up 4 bases, with 15 bases separating them. CDR1 and CDR2 (germline): SGHTA, FQGNSA. CDR3 length: 14 residues. The CDR3 coding sequence is TGTGCCAGCAGTCTCTTGAGTGTTGGCTATGGCTACACCTTC. Amino acids: CASSLLSVGYGYTF.

This clone was detected once. This chain links TRBV7-9 with TRBJ1-1; TRBD1 is a possible D gene (6 bases). The CDR3 is made up of 13 amino acids. Germline CDR1 is SEHNR and CDR2 is FQNEAQ (reference sequence). The V gene lost 3 bases and the J gene lost 3 bases, with 8 bases spanning the gap. CDR3 bases: TGTGCCAGCAGCTTCCGACAGGACACTGAAGCTTTCTTT. Its protein product is CASSFRQDTEAFF.

This clone was observed a few times. The rearrangement links TRBV7-9 to TRBJ2-5, with no clear D. The V and J ends lost 4 bases and 5 bases respectively, with 8 bases between them. Germline CDR1 and CDR2: SEHNR and FQNEAQ (reference sequence). This CDR3 is 12 amino acids long. CDR3 DNA sequence: TGTGCCAGCAGCTCGATCGGGGAGACCCAGTACTTC. This translates into CASSSIGETQYF.

The chain employs TRBV7-9 and TRBJ2-1; D is perhaps TRBD2 (5 bases). This CDR3 comprises 16 residues. Per the germline V gene, CDR1 is SEHNR and CDR2 is FQNEAQ (reference sequence). V was shortened by 3 bases and J by 6 bases, with 18 bases between the two germline ends. The CDR3 DNA is TGTGCCAGCAGCTTGGATTACGGGGAAAAAATCAATGAGCAGTTCTTC. Encoded protein: CASSLDYGEKINEQFF.

This clone has only a few counts. V is TRBV4-1 and J is TRBJ2-1, with 16 bases lining up with TRBD2. The V gene's germline CDR1 is MGHRA and CDR2 YSYEKL. V was clipped by 4 bases and J by 8 bases; unmatched bases: 5. CDR3 size: 16 residues. The CDR3 protein is CASSPGLAGGLDEQFF. In DNA, the CDR3 is TGCGCCAGCAGCCCGGGACTAGCGGGGGGGCTCGATGAGCAGTTCTTC.

The chain is built from TRBV2 and TRBJ2-1; 9 nucleotides agree with TRBD2. Unmatched junction bases numbered 5, after V lost 1 base and J lost 4 bases. The length of the CDR3 is 16 residues. CDR1 and CDR2 from the germline V gene are SNHLY and FYNNEI. CDR3 DNA sequence: TGTGCCAGCAGTGAAGGCCGAGCGGGGGGTTACAATGAGCAGTTCTTC. Translating gives CASSEGRAGGYNEQFF.

CDR3 nucleotide sequence: TGTGCCAGCTCGGGGGAGAATAACTATGGCTACACCTTC. Translating gives CASSGENNYGYTF. This rearrangement joins TRBV19 to TRBJ1-2; TRBD1 is a possible D gene (5 bases). Germline V gene data show CDR1 as LNHDA and CDR2 as SQIVND (reference sequence). There are 13 residues in the CDR3. V lost 9 bases, J lost 1 base, and 12 bases lay in between.

V and J are TRBV25-1 and TRBJ1-6; the D gene is possibly TRBD1 (5 bases). Trimming took 6 bases from V and 7 from J, leaving 16 bases between them. This CDR3 region has 15 residues. From germline, CDR1 is MGHDK and CDR2 SYGVNS. The CDR3 nucleotides are TGTGCCAGCAGGGATTGGTTGGGGCGAAATTCACCCCTCCACTTT. This sequence encodes CASRDWLGRNSPLHF.

The chain combines TRBV5-1 with TRBJ1-3; D is possibly TRBD1 (6 bases). Trimming cost V 0 bases and J 0 bases, with 13 bases left between them. The length of the CDR3 is 17 residues. Germline V gene lookup returns CDR1 SGHRS and CDR2 YFSETQ. CDR3 in DNA: TGCGCCAGCAGCTTGGACGGACAGATTTACTCTGGAAACACCATATATTTT. Translating it yields CASSLDGQIYSGNTIYF.

The chain carries TRBV30 and TRBJ2-2; 14 nucleotides align to TRBD2. V shed 6 bases, J shed 1 base, and the junction held 7 bases outside the gene matches. Germline CDR1 is GTSNPN and CDR2 is SVGIG (reference sequence). The CDR3 loop spans 17 amino acids. The CDR3: CACIPGLAGVNTGELFF. DNA for the CDR3: TGTGCCTGCATTCCGGGACTAGCGGGGGTGAACACCGGGGAGCTGTTTTTT.

The V and J genes are TRBV2 and TRBJ1-2, with a tentative D call TRBD1 (6 bases). This CDR3 has 14 residues. V dropped 6 bases and J dropped 7 bases, with 18 bases sitting between them. CDR1 is SNHLY and CDR2 is FYNNEI in the germline V gene. CDR3 sequence: CASRMDSRLAGYTF. The CDR3 DNA sequence: TGTGCCAGCAGGATGGACAGTCGTCTCGCTGGCTACACCTTC.

The V and J genes are TRBV27 and TRBJ1-1; TRBD1 might be the D (5 bases). This CDR3 has 17 residues. Germline V CDR1 and CDR2: MNHEY, SMNVEV (reference sequence). V dropped 6 bases and J dropped 14 bases, with 34 bases sitting between them. Here the CDR3 DNA reads TGTGCCAGCAGCCTTCGTCGGGCTCCCCGGGACTTTCCCAAACTCTTCTTT. Protein product: CASSLRRAPRDFPKLFF.

This clone was found a few times. One end of the junction fails to match germline, which may point to a read error. The chain recombines TRBV7-9 with TRBJ1-2, with D perhaps TRBD1 (6 bases). This CDR3 region has 15 residues. CDR1 SEHNR and CDR2 FQNEAQ come from the germline V gene (reference sequence). The CDR3 bases are TGTGCCAGCAGCCTAGCCCGGCAGGGGCTCTATGGCTACACCTTC. It yields the protein CASSLARQGLYGYTF.

V is TRBV9 and J is TRBJ2-1; the match to TRBD1 covers 12 bases. CDR3 size: 18 residues. Germline lookup yields CDR1 SGDLS and CDR2 YYNGEE. Trimming removed 0 bases from V and 4 bases from J; junction bases left unmatched: 8. CDR3 DNA: TGTGCCAGCAGCGTAGAGGTCGGGACAGGGGGCGCGTACAATGAGCAGTTCTTC. Its protein is CASSVEVGTGGAYNEQFF.

This clone was detected many times. The chain combines TRBV2 with TRBJ1-6; D unclear. Germline V CDR1 and CDR2: SNHLY, FYNNEI. Trimming cost V 8 bases and J 9 bases, with 17 bases left between them. CDR3 length equals 14 residues. CDR3 nucleotide sequence: TGTGCCAGCGGTTACGGGGTTGAGGGTTCACCCCTCCACTTT. This sequence encodes CASGYGVEGSPLHF.

The chain recombines TRBV7-2 with TRBJ1-5, with TRBD1 as a possible D gene (5 bases). Trimming cost V 3 bases and J 2 bases, with 8 bases left between them. The length of the CDR3 is 14 residues. The germline gives CDR1 SGHTA, CDR2 FQGNSA. This CDR3 is CASSFRAGNQPQHF. The CDR3 DNA is TGTGCCAGCAGCTTCAGGGCGGGCAATCAGCCCCAGCATTTT.

The chain employs TRBV7-6 and TRBJ1-4; TRBD1 might be the D (5 bases). The V gene's germline CDR1 is SGHVS and CDR2 FNYEAQ. CDR3 length: 15 amino acids. V lost 2 bases and J 8 bases, leaving 15 bases between the germline ends. As DNA, the CDR3 is TGTGCCAGCAGCTTATTAGGTCAGGGAAACGAAAAACTGTTTTTT. It specifies CASSLLGQGNEKLFF.